Listed here is a single TCR beta chain. Its antigen remains unidentified. There are no base qualities to consult, and no much larger clone falls within one base. TCRbeta CDR3 regions were amplified from genomic DNA by means of the immunoSEQ Assay, a bias-controlled multiplex PCR. The study's processing was this. The number of nucleated cells in each sample was estimated from the amplification of reference gene primers within the assay. To quantify the absolute abundance of each unique TCRbeta CDR3 rearrangement, sequence reads were collapsed and filtered. Productive Simpson clonality was computed per sample as the square root of Simpson's diversity index over productive rearrangements. The table comes from immuneACCESS by way of TCRdb, which keeps in-frame sequences with V and J called. Part of the clones is missing from these tables; in studies checked, under half for an unresolved V gene and the rest for unknown reasons. D and trimming come from the DNA, and the V and J calls and clone size come from that table. A total of over 200,000 clones appear in this sample, roughly 90% of them only once. The ten most abundant clones make up roughly 6.5% of the sample.

The CDR3 spans 13 residues, from the cysteine through the phenylalanine. Here the CDR3 DNA is all that survives: 39 bases in frame from base 1. V was cut back by 0 bases and J by 0 bases, leaving a gap of 4 bases between them. CDR1 SGHDT and CDR2 YYEEEE were looked up in the germline V gene. This specimen comes from a study of blood T cell repertoires in COVID-19 (dated by TCRdb to the early 2020s). Study-wide context: The collaborator samples originated in the United States, Italy and Spain and spanned the acute and convalescent phases of COVID-19. The material from the prospective study consisted of cDNA or gDNA derived from T cells, B-cell-depleted T cells, or PBMCs. Deeply sampled blood TCRbeta repertoires from subjects exposed to, actively infected with, or recovered from COVID-19 were included in the dataset. A freely available public database, intended as a resource for researchers studying the immune response to SARS-CoV-2, is where the repertoires were released. Samples came from the ongoing ImmuneRACE study (first 160 participants) plus 1,254 subjects from 6 global collaborators. The sample metadata nearly always contained a de-identified subject ID, COVID-19 status, age in years and sex. HLA class I and class II types, where available, came from metadata supplied by the sample provider rather than from assay-based typing.

What the work shows at the level of the full study, not this receptor alone: The quantity of clinical and demographic metadata differed by source and by participant and was supplied without curation.

A second Seattle source provided samples from volunteer blood donors who had recovered from COVID-19. The collaborating institutions used their own protocols to collect whole blood in K2EDTA tubes. For TCRbeta analysis, collaborators shipped samples in one of three forms: frozen whole blood, isolated PBMCs, or DNA extracted from either of those sample types. The sequence was collected from a man aged 60 to 75 who had recovered from COVID-19. Sequenced material: peripheral blood. The sequence is built from TRBV5-6 and TRBJ2-7, with the D gene not confidently named. The CDR3 in this case is CASSLDYSYEQYF. The DNA is TGTGCCAGCAGCTTGGATTACTCCTACGAGCAGTACTTC.